These 15 T cell receptor beta chains were sequenced from one sample in a study of T cell responses to AZD1222 COVID-19 vaccine. Profiled with immunoSEQ multiplex PCR; TCRdb holds only in-frame clones, not every one. In the table there are approximately 170,000 clones, around nine tenths of which are singletons. The sequences come from peripheral blood, collected on day 0 of AZD1222 vaccination. The origin of the receptors is an adult in good health.

The chain joins TRBV24-1 to TRBJ2-5; 8 bases match TRBD2. The germline gives CDR1 KGHDR, CDR2 SFDVKD. CDR3 length: 15 amino acids. With 3 bases clipped from V and 4 bases from J, the junction kept 6 bases outside the gene matches. The CDR3 region is CATSDKTSGPETQYF. CDR3 DNA sequence: TGTGCCACCAGTGATAAAACTAGCGGACCAGAGACCCAGTACTTC.

The rearrangement uses TRBV6-1 and TRBJ2-3, with TRBD1 identical over 9 bases. After removal of 2 bases from V and 4 bases from J, the junction contained 13 bases not matched to a gene. The CDR3 is made up of 18 amino acids. CDR1 and CDR2 from the germline V gene are MNHNS and SASEGT. As DNA, the CDR3 is TGTGCCAGCAGTGAACGTTCGGGACAGGGAGTGCTGCCAGATACGCAGTATTTT. Translated, it gives CASSERSGQGVLPDTQYF.

The V call is TRBV7-9, the J call TRBJ1-5; 7 nucleotides agree with TRBD1. CDR1 and CDR2 (germline): SEHNR, FQNEAQ (reference sequence). The CDR3 has 13 amino acids. V lost 6 bases to trimming and J lost 4 bases; unmatched junction nucleotides: 3. This CDR3 reads CASSSQGNQPQHF. The CDR3 region has the DNA TGTGCCAGCAGTTCACAGGGGAATCAGCCCCAGCATTTT.

The CDR3 nucleotides are TGTGCCAGCAGCCCGGACCGAATTAATGAAAAACTGTTTTTT. Protein: CASSPDRINEKLFF. This chain joins TRBV27 and TRBJ1-4; no firm D call. Trimming left V 6 bases short and J 4 bases short, with 12 bases between. The CDR3 extends over 14 amino acids. Germline V gene lookup returns CDR1 MNHEY and CDR2 SMNVEV (reference sequence).

The CDR3 is CASSVMTGGNQPQHF. CDR3 nucleotide sequence: TGTGCCAGTAGTGTAATGACAGGGGGCAATCAGCCCCAGCATTTT. The chain has TRBV19 and TRBJ1-5; TRBD1 matches at 8 bases. The germline V gene encodes CDR1 LNHDA and CDR2 SQIVND (reference sequence). The CDR3 consists of 15 residues. V was clipped by 5 bases and J by 2 bases; unmatched bases: 5.

The rearrangement joins TRBV6-5 to TRBJ1-2; a weak D match, TRBD1 (6 bases). CDR1 and CDR2 from the germline V gene are MNHEY and SVGAGI. The CDR3 loop spans 13 amino acids. Trimming took 5 bases from V and 8 from J, leaving 15 bases between them. The CDR3 protein is CASSRRTVGGYTF. For the CDR3, the DNA is TGTGCCAGCAGTCGACGGACAGTAGGCGGCTACACCTTC.

The V gene is TRBV2, the J gene TRBJ2-7, with D possibly being TRBD1 (6 bases). This CDR3 has 13 residues. Per the germline V gene, CDR1 is SNHLY and CDR2 is FYNNEI. V was clipped by 4 bases and J by 3 bases, with 10 bases between them. For the CDR3, the DNA is TGTGCCAGCAGTGTAGGCAGGGGCTACGAGCAGTACTTC. Residues: CASSVGRGYEQYF.

This chain joins TRBV2 and TRBJ2-7; 7 bases align to TRBD1. CDR3 length: 15 amino acids. Looked up from germline, CDR1 is SNHLY and CDR2 is FYNNEI. Trimming took 6 bases from V and 0 from J; bases not matched to a gene: 8. The CDR3 sequence is CASRSTGTVSYEQYF. In DNA, the CDR3 is TGTGCCAGCAGATCGACCGGGACAGTCTCCTACGAGCAGTACTTC.

V gene TRBV6-5 combines with J gene TRBJ2-1, with TRBD2 identical over 14 bases. The V segment lost 5 bases and the J segment 7 bases; nucleotides outside the gene matches: 4. Looked up from germline, CDR1 is MNHEY and CDR2 is SVGAGI. The length of the CDR3 is 15 residues. The CDR3 DNA sequence: TGTGCCAGCAGTCCGCGGACTAGCGGGAGGAATGAGCAGTTCTTC. Translation gives CASSPRTSGRNEQFF.

The genes are TRBV10-3 and TRBJ2-1, with D unclear. From germline, CDR1 is ENHRY and CDR2 SYGVKD. This CDR3 region has 15 residues. The germline V and J ends were trimmed by 0 bases and 4 bases, with 10 bases remaining between them. In nucleotides, the CDR3 is TGTGCCATCAGTGAGTCTGAGCGTACATACAATGAGCAGTTCTTC. Its protein is CAISESERTYNEQFF.

V and J are TRBV30 and TRBJ2-6, with D possibly being TRBD2 (5 bases). The germline CDR1 and CDR2 sequences are GTSNPN and SVGIG (reference sequence). The germline V and J ends were trimmed by 3 bases and 2 bases, with 5 bases remaining between them. There are 13 residues in the CDR3. DNA of the CDR3: TGTGCCTGGAGGGAGGCTGGGGCCAACGTCCTGACTTTC. Translation gives CAWREAGANVLTF.

The rearrangement links TRBV2 to TRBJ2-7, with 13 positions matching TRBD2. V was clipped by 6 bases and J by 4 bases; unmatched bases: 3. From germline, CDR1 is SNHLY and CDR2 FYNNEI. There are 14 residues in the CDR3. CDR3 amino acids: CASRGLAGKYEQYF. CDR3 in DNA: TGTGCCAGCAGGGGACTAGCGGGGAAGTACGAGCAGTACTTC.

V gene TRBV19 combines with J gene TRBJ1-2; D is ambiguous. V was cut by 5 bases and J by 2 bases, with 12 bases left in between. The CDR3 runs 14 residues. Germline V lookup: CDR1 LNHDA, CDR2 SQIVND (reference sequence). As DNA, the CDR3 is TGTGCCAGTAGTTTGGGGAGACTAAACTATGGCTACACCTTC. Translation: CASSLGRLNYGYTF.

The chain is built from TRBV19 and TRBJ1-2; 8 positions match TRBD1. With 7 bases clipped from V and 7 bases from J, the junction kept 14 bases outside the gene matches. Per the germline V gene, CDR1 is LNHDA and CDR2 is SQIVND (reference sequence). This CDR3 has 15 amino acids. CDR3: CASTIQGQALFGYTF. The CDR3 nucleotides read TGTGCCAGTACCATTCAGGGACAGGCCCTTTTTGGCTACACCTTC.

The J gene is TRBJ2-5, the V gene TRBV19, with 7 bases fitting TRBD1. Trimming at V came to 1 base and at J to 1 base, leaving 3 bases not matched to a gene. Germline V gene lookup returns CDR1 LNHDA and CDR2 SQIVND (reference sequence). The CDR3 loop spans 15 amino acids. As DNA, the CDR3 is TGTGCCAGTAGTATAGGGGGGACAGTCCAAGAGACCCAGTACTTC. Its protein is CASSIGGTVQETQYF.